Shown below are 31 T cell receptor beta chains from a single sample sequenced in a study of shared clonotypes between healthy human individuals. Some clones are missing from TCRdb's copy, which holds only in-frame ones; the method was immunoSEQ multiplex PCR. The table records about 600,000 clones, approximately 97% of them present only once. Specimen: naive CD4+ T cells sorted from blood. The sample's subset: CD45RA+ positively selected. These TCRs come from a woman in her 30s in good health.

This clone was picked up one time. This CDR3 is CASSLRGVLAGTDTQYF. The CDR3, as DNA: TGTGCCAGCAGCTTAAGGGGTGTCCTAGCGGGCACAGATACGCAGTATTTT. The chain carries TRBV11-2 and TRBJ2-3; 7 bases match TRBD2. Germline CDR1 is SGHAT and CDR2 is FQNNGV. Losses at the gene ends were 2 bases for V and 1 base for J; bases not matched to a gene: 9. The CDR3 sequence is 17 residues long.

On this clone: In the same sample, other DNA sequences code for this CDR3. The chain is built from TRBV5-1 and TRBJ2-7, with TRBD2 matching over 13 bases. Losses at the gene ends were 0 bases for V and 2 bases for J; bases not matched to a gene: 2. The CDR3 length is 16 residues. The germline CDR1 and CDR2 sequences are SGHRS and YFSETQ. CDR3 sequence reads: CASSLGGTSGTYEQYF. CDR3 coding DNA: TGCGCCAGCAGCTTGGGGGGGACTAGCGGGACCTACGAGCAGTACTTC.

CDR3 nucleotides: TGTGCCAGCAGTTTATTTGACCCGTCCTCTGGAAACACCATATATTTT. Its protein is CASSLFDPSSGNTIYF. J is TRBJ1-3 and V is TRBV27; D remains unclear. In germline, CDR1 is MNHEY, CDR2 SMNVEV (reference sequence). The V gene lost 1 base and the J gene lost 0 bases, with 10 bases spanning the gap. The CDR3 extends over 16 amino acids.

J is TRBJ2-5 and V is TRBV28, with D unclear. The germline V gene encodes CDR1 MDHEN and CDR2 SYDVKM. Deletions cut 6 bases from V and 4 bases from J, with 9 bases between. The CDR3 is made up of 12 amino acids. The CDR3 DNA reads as TGTGCCAGCAGCCCGTACCGAGAGACCCAGTACTTC. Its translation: CASSPYRETQYF.

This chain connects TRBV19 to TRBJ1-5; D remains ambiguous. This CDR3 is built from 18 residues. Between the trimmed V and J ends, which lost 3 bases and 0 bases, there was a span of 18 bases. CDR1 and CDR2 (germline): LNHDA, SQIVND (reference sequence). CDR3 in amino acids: CASSMQRVRGFSNQPQHF. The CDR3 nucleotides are TGTGCCAGTAGTATGCAGCGGGTCCGTGGTTTTAGCAATCAGCCCCAGCATTTT.

The CDR3, as DNA: TGCGCCAGCAGCTTCGGCCTAACGGGGACTGAAGCTTTCTTT. As protein: CASSFGLTGTEAFF. The chain couples TRBV5-1 to TRBJ1-1; D is unclear. The V end was cut by 2 bases, the J end by 5 bases, with 13 bases between. The length of the CDR3 is 14 residues. Germline V lookup: CDR1 SGHRS, CDR2 YFSETQ.

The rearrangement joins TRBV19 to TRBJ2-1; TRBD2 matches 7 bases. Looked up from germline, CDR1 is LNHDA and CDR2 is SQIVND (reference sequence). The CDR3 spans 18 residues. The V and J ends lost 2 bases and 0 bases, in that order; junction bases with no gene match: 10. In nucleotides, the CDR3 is TGTGCCAGTAGTATACCGGGACTATCCCATACCTCCTACAATGAGCAGTTCTTC. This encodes CASSIPGLSHTSYNEQFF.

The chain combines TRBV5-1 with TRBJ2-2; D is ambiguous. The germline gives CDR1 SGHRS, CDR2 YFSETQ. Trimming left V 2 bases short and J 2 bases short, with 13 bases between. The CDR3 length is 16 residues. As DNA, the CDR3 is TGCGCCAGCAGCTTCAGGCCGAGCCCAAACACCGGGGAGCTGTTTTTT. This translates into CASSFRPSPNTGELFF.

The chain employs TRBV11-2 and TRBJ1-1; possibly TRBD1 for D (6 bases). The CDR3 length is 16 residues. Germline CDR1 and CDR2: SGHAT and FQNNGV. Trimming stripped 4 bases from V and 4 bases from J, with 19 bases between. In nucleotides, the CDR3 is TGTGCCAGCAGCTCGGGACAATCATCAGCCCTCACTGAAGCTTTCTTT. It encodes CASSSGQSSALTEAFF. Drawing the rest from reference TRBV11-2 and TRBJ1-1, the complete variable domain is EAGVAQSPRYKIIEKRQSVAFWCNPISGHATLYWYQQILGQGPKLLIQFQNNGVVDDSQLPKDRFSAERLKGVDSTLKIQPAKLEDSAVYLCASSSGQSSALTEAFFGQGTRLTVV.

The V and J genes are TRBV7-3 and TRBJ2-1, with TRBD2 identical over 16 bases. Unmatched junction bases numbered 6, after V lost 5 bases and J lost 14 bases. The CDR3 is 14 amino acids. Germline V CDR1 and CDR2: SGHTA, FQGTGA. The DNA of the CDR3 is TGTGCCAGCAGCCCGGGACTAGCGGGAGGGCCCGAGTTCTTC. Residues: CASSPGLAGGPEFF.

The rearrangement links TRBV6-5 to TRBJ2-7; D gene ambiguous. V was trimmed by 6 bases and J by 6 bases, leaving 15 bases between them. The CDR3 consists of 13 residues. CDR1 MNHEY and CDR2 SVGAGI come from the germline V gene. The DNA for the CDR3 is TGTGCCAGCAGAAGAGGCAGGTCGGGCGAGCAGTACTTC. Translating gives CASRRGRSGEQYF.

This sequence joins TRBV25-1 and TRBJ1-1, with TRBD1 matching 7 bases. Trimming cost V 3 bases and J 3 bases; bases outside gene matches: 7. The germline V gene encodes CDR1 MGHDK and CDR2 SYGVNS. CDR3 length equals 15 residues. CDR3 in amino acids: CASSDPRGGDTEAFF. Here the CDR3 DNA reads TGTGCCAGCAGTGATCCCAGGGGGGGGGACACTGAAGCTTTCTTT.

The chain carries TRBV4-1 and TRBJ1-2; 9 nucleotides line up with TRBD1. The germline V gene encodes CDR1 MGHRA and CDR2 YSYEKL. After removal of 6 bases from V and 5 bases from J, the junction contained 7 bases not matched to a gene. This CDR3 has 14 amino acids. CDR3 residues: CASSTGTGRYGYTF. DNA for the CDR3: TGCGCCAGCAGTACCGGGACAGGGCGTTATGGCTACACCTTC.

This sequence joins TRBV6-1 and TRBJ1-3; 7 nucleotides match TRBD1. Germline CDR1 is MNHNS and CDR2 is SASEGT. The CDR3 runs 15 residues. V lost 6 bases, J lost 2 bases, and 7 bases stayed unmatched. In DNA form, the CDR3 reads TGTGCCAGCAGGCAAGGGGGCGAACCTGGAAACACCATATATTTT. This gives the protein CASRQGGEPGNTIYF.

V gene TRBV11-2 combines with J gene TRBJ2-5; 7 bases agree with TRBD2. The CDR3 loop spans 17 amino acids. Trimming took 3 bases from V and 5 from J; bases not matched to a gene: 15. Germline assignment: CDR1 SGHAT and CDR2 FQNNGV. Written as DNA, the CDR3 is TGTGCCAGCAGCTTGGTCCTTTCTGGCGGGAGTTGGGAGACCCAGTACTTC. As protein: CASSLVLSGGSWETQYF.

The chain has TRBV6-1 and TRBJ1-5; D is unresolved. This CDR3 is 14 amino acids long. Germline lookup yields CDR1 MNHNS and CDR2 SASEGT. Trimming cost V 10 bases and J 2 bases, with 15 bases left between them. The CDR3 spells CATLVVMGNQPQHF. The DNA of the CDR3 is TGTGCCACCTTGGTGGTCATGGGCAATCAGCCCCAGCATTTT.

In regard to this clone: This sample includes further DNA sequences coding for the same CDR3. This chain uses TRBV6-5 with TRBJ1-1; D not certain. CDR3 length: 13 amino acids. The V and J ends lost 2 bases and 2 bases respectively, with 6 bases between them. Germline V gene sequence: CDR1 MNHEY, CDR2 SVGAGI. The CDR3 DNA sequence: TGTGCCAGCAGTTACCCGGGAAACACTGAAGCTTTCTTT. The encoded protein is CASSYPGNTEAFF.

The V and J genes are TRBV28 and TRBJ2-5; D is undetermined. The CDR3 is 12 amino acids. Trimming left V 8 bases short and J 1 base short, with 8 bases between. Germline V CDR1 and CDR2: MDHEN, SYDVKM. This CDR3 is CASSTRQETQYF. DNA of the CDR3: TGTGCCAGCTCGACACGCCAAGAGACCCAGTACTTC. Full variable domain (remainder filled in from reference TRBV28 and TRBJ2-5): DVKVTQSSRYLVKRTGEKVFLECVQDMDHENMFWYRQDPGLGLRLIYFSYDVKMKEKGDIPEGYSVSREKKERFSLILESASTNQTSMYLCASSTRQETQYFGPGTRLLVL.

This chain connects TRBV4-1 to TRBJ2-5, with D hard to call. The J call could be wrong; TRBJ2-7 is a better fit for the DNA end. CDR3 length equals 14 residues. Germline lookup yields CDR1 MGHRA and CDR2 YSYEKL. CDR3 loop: CASSQPGLSTEQYF. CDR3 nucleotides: TGCGCCAGCAGCCAGCCTGGTCTTTCGACCGAGCAGTACTTC.

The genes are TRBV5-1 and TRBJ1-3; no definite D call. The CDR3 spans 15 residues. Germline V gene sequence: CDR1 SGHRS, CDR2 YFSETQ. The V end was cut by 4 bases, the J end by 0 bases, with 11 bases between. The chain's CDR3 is CASSRSSTSGNTIYF. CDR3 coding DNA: TGCGCCAGCAGCCGGTCGAGTACCTCTGGAAACACCATATATTTT.

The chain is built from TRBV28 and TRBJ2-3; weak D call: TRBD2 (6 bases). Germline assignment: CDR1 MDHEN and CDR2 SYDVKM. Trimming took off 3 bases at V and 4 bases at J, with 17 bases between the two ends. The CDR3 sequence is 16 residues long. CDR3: CASSFTRGVRADTQYF. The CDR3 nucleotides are TGTGCCAGCAGTTTCACTCGCGGGGTCAGAGCAGATACGCAGTATTTT.

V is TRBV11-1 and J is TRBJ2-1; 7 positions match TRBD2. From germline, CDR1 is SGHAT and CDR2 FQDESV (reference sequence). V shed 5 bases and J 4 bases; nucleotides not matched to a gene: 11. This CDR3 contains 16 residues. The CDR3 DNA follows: TGTGCCAGCAGCCAAGGGGCGGGAGCGCAATACAATGAGCAGTTCTTC. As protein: CASSQGAGAQYNEQFF.

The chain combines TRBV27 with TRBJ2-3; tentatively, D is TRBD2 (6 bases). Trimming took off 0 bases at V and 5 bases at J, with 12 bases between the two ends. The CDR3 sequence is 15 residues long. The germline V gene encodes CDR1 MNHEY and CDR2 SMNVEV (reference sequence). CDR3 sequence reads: CASSLSSPGGDTQYF. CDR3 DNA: TGTGCCAGCAGTTTATCTAGCCCCGGGGGAGATACGCAGTATTTT.

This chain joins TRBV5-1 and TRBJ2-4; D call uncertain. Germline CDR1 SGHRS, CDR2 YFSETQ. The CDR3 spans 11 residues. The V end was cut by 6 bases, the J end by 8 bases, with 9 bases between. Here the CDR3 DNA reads TGCGCCAGCACCGCAGAGGACATTCAGTACTTC. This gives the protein CASTAEDIQYF.

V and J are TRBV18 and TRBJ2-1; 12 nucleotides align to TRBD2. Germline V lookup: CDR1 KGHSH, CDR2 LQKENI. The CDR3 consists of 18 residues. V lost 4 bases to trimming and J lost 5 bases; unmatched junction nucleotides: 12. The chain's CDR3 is CASSRLAGVWVGDNEQFF. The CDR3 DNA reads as TGTGCCAGCTCACGACTAGCGGGAGTTTGGGTCGGTGACAATGAGCAGTTCTTC.

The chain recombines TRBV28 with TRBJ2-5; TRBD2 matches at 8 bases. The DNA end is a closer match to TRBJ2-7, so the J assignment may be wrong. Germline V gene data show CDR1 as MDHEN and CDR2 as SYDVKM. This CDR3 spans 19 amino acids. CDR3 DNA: TGTGCCAGCAGTTCCTTAGGGGGTGACGGGAGGGCCCGAGGTTACGAGCAGTACTTC. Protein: CASSSLGGDGRARGYEQYF.

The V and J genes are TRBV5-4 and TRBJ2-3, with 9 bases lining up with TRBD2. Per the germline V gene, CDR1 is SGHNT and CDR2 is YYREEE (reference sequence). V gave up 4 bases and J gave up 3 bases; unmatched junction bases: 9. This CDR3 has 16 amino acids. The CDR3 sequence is CASSHKLAGRTDTQYF. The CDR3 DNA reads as TGTGCCAGCAGCCACAAACTAGCGGGCCGAACAGATACGCAGTATTTT.

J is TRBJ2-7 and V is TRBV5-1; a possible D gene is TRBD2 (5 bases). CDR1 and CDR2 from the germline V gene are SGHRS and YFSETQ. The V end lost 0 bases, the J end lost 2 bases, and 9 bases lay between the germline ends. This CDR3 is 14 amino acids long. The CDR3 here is CASSLVSGPYEQYF. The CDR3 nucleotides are TGCGCCAGCAGCTTGGTGAGCGGCCCCTACGAGCAGTACTTC.

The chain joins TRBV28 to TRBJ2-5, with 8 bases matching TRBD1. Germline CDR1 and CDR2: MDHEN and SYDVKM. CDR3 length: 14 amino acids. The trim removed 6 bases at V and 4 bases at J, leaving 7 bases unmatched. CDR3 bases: TGTGCCAGCAGCGAAGCGACAGGGGTAGAGACCCAGTACTTC. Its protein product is CASSEATGVETQYF.

As DNA, the CDR3 is TGTGCCAGCTCGACAGGGGTTGGGATGGACTACGAGCAGTACTTC. Protein sequence: CASSTGVGMDYEQYF. The rearrangement joins TRBV18 to TRBJ2-7, with 8 bases lining up with TRBD1. V trimming: 6 bases; J trimming: 3 bases; junction bases outside the gene matches: 10. This CDR3 spans 15 amino acids. Germline assignment: CDR1 KGHSH and CDR2 LQKENI.

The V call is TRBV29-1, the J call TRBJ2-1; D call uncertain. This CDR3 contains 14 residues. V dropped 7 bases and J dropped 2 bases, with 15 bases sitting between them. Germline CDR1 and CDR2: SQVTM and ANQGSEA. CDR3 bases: TGCAGCGCCTTGCCGCCAGCGACCTACAATGAGCAGTTCTTC. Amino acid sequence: CSALPPATYNEQFF.